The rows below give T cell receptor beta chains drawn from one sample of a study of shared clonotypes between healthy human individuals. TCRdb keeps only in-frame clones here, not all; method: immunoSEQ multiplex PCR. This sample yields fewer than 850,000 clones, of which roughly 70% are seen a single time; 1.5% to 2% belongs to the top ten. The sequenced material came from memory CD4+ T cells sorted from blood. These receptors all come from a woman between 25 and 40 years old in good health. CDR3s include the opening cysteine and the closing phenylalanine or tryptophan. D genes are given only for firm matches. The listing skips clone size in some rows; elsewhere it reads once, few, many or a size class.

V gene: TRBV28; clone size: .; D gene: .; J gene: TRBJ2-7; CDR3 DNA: TGTGCCAGCAGCTCCGGGCCGAGCTCCTACGAGCAGTACTTC; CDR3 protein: CASSSGPSSYEQYF
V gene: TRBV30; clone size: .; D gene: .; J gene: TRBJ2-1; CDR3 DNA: TGTGCCTGGAGTGGAGAGGAATACAATGAGCAGTTCTTC; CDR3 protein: CAWSGEEYNEQFF
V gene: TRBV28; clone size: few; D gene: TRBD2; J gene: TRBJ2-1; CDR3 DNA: TGTGCCAGCAGAGCACTAGCGGGGACCTCCTACAATGAGCAGTTCTTC; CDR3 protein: CASRALAGTSYNEQFF
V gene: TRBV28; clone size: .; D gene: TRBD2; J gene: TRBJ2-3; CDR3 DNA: TGTGCCAGCAGTTTAGCGGGAGGAGGCACAGATACGCAGTATTTT; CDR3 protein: CASSLAGGGTDTQYF
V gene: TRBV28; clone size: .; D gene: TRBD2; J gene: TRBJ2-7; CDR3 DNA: TGTGCCAGCAGACCCCATAGCGGGAGCGATTCCTACGAGCAGTACTTC; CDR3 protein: CASRPHSGSDSYEQYF
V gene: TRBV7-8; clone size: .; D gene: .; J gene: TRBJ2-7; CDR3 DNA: TGTGCCAGCAGCTTAGATCCAGGGGAAATCTACGAGCAGTACTTC; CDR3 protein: CASSLDPGEIYEQYF
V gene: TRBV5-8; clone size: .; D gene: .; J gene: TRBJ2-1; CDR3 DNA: TGTGCCAGCAGCTTGGCCACCCAGACAGACCCTACCTACAATGAGCAGTTCTTC; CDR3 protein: CASSLATQTDPTYNEQFF
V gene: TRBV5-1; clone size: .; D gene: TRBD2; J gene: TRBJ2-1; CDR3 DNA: TGCGCCAGCAGCGTCTCTAGCGGGTTATACAATGAGCAGTTCTTC; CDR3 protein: CASSVSSGLYNEQFF
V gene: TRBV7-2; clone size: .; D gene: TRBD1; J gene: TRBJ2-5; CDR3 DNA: TGTGCCAGCAGCGCAGGTATTGTGAGGGGGCGAGAAGAGACCCAGTACTTC; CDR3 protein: CASSAGIVRGREETQYF
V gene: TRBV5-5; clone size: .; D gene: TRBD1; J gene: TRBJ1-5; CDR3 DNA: TGTGCCAGCAGCTTGGAGGGGGCTAGCAATCAGCCCCAGCATTTT; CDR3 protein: CASSLEGASNQPQHF
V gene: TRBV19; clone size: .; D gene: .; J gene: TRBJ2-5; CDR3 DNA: TGTGCCAGTAACGACAGGCTATGGCGGGAGACCCAGTACTTC; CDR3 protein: CASNDRLWRETQYF
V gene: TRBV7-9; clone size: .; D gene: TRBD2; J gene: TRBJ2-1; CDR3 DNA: TGTGCCAGCAGTTCCCCAGCTAGCGGGAGGAATGAGCAGTTCTTC; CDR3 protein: CASSSPASGRNEQFF